The 5 T cell receptor beta chains below all came from one sample that was sequenced in a study of T cell responses to AZD1222 COVID-19 vaccine. Using immunoSEQ multiplex PCR, the repertoire was profiled, and TCRdb retains in-frame clones only, with some absent. This table has more than 85,000 clones, 86% appearing once. Specimen: peripheral blood, collected on day 0 of AZD1222 vaccination. The receptors shown here come from an adult in good health.

This chain uses TRBV25-1 with TRBJ2-5, with D uncertain. The V gene's germline CDR1 is MGHDK and CDR2 SYGVNS. The V end lost 6 bases, the J end lost 2 bases, and 7 bases lay between the germline ends. The CDR3 length is 12 residues. The DNA of the CDR3 is TGTGCCAGCAGGGGCCTACAAGAGACCCAGTACTTC. The encoded protein is CASRGLQETQYF.

Notes on this clone: At the DNA level, this CDR3 is encoded by other sequences in the same sample as well. CDR3 amino acids: CASSQWTANEQFF. DNA for the CDR3: TGCGCCAGCAGCCAATGGACAGCTAATGAGCAGTTCTTC. This rearrangement joins TRBV4-3 to TRBJ2-1, with a tentative D call TRBD1 (6 bases). The CDR3 is made up of 13 amino acids. The germline CDR1 and CDR2 sequences are LGHNA and YSLEER. V lost 2 bases to trimming and J lost 7 bases, with 9 bases between them.

This clone was seen more than once but under ten times. The chain carries TRBV10-3 and TRBJ1-1, with 8 nucleotides matching TRBD1. CDR3 length: 14 residues. Germline CDR1 is ENHRY and CDR2 is SYGVKD. V shed 6 bases and J 2 bases; nucleotides not matched to a gene: 5. The CDR3 nucleotides are TGTGCCATCAGCAGGACAGGGCCCAACACTGAAGCTTTCTTT. Encoded protein: CAISRTGPNTEAFF.

This clone was seen once. The rearrangement uses TRBV24-1 and TRBJ1-1; D is unresolved. V was trimmed by 3 bases and J by 11 bases, leaving 21 bases between them. CDR1 is KGHDR, CDR2 SFDVKD, per germline. This CDR3 region has 15 residues. This CDR3 is CATSDGTEWNRPAFF. The CDR3 region has the DNA TGTGCCACCAGTGATGGAACAGAGTGGAACCGACCGGCTTTCTTT.

This clone was recorded only once. The gene calls are TRBV27 and TRBJ2-5, with TRBD1 identical over 8 bases. V shed 0 bases, J shed 5 bases, and the junction held 8 bases outside the gene matches. This CDR3 comprises 16 residues. CDR1 is MNHEY and CDR2 is SMNVEV in the germline V gene (reference sequence). The CDR3 DNA follows: TGTGCCAGCAGTTTATCCAGGCAGGGGGCTTGGGAGACCCAGTACTTC. This translates into CASSLSRQGAWETQYF.